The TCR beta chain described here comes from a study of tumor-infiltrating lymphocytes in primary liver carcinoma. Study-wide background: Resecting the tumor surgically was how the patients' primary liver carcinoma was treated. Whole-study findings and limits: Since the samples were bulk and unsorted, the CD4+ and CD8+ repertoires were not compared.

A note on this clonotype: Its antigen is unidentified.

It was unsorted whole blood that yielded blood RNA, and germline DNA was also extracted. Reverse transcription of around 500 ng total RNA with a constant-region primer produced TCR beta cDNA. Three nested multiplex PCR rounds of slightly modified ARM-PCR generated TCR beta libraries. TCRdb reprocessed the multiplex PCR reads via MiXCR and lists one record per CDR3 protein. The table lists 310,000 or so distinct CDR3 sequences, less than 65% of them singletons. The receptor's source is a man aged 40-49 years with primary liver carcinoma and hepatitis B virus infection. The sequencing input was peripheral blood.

As DNA, the CDR3 is TGCGCCAGCAGCCAAGACTTCAATCGGGGTATTCGGCCCCAGCATTTT. It translates to CASSQDFNRGIRPQHF. This chain uses TRBV4-1 with TRBJ1-5; D unclear. The CDR3 sequence is 16 residues long. Trimming pared 0 bases from V and 9 bases from J, leaving 18 bases between. CDR1 MGHRA and CDR2 YSYEKL come from the germline V gene.